This T cell receptor (beta chain) stems from a study of OX40 agonist ivuxolimab in advanced cancers. Overall study context: A diagnosis of hepatocellular carcinoma, melanoma, renal cell or head and neck cancer was present in dose-escalation patients.

Some clones are missing from TCRdb's copy, which holds only in-frame ones; the method was immunoSEQ multiplex PCR. The table records approximately 74,000 clones, about nine tenths of them present only once. Germline V gives CDR1 MNHEY, CDR2 SVGAGI. The ends were cut back, 5 bases at V and 0 bases at J, with 8 bases in the middle. This CDR3 comprises 14 residues. V is TRBV6-5 and J is TRBJ1-3; no definite D call. This clonotype originated in an adult with an advanced solid tumor such as melanoma, head and neck, liver or kidney cancer. The specimen was CD4+ or CD8+ T cells sorted from blood, collected in a trial of the OX40 agonist ivuxolimab. Here the CDR3 reads CASSTSSSGNTIYF. Here the CDR3 DNA reads TGTGCCAGCAGTACCTCGAGCTCTGGAAACACCATATATTTT.